Below are 13 T cell receptor beta chains sequenced from a single sample in a study of OX40 agonist ivuxolimab in advanced cancers. Sequencing used immunoSEQ multiplex PCR; TCRdb keeps in-frame clones, though not all of them. Here the sample spans 20,000 to 25,000 clones, around 84% being singletons. The sequencing used CD4+ or CD8+ T cells sorted from blood, collected in a trial of the OX40 agonist ivuxolimab. These receptors originate from an adult with an advanced solid tumor such as melanoma, head and neck, liver or kidney cancer.

The CDR3 loop reads CASSLLAGTSYEQYF. CDR3 nucleotides: TGCGCCAGCAGCCTCTTAGCGGGGACCTCCTACGAGCAGTACTTC. The J gene is TRBJ2-7, the V gene TRBV4-1; TRBD2 matches 8 bases. Germline CDR1 is MGHRA and CDR2 is YSYEKL. Losses at the gene ends were 4 bases for V and 0 bases for J; bases not matched to a gene: 5. There are 15 residues in the CDR3.

V usage is TRBV27 and J usage is TRBJ2-7, with a possible D match to TRBD2 (5 bases). The CDR3 runs 14 residues. V was shortened by 1 base and J by 5 bases, with 12 bases between the two germline ends. CDR1 and CDR2 from the germline V gene are MNHEY and SMNVEV (reference sequence). CDR3 DNA: TGTGCCAGCAGTTTATACGGGGATTCCCACGAGCAGTACTTC. The encoded protein is CASSLYGDSHEQYF.

This clone was recorded a few times. The genes are TRBV19 and TRBJ1-5, with no clear D. V was shortened by 6 bases and J by 6 bases, with 18 bases between the two germline ends. Germline V gene data show CDR1 as LNHDA and CDR2 as SQIVND (reference sequence). CDR3 length: 15 residues. The CDR3 loop reads CASSRWARGSQPQHF. The CDR3 DNA follows: TGTGCCAGTAGCCGCTGGGCACGGGGAAGTCAGCCCCAGCATTTT.

The gene calls are TRBV7-9 and TRBJ2-1; D not resolved. CDR1 and CDR2 from the germline V gene are SEHNR and FQNEAQ (reference sequence). The V and J ends lost 5 bases and 6 bases respectively, with 17 bases between them. The CDR3 is 15 amino acids. CDR3 nucleotide sequence: TGTGCCAGCAGCCCACCCACGGAATTCGTCAATGAGCAGTTCTTC. This encodes CASSPPTEFVNEQFF.

This chain connects TRBV11-2 to TRBJ1-1; D not certain. The CDR3 loop spans 13 amino acids. Germline V CDR1 and CDR2: SGHAT, FQNNGV. Trimming cost V 2 bases and J 1 base, with 5 bases left between them. The CDR3, as DNA: TGTGCCAGCAGCTTACAACCGAACACTGAAGCTTTCTTT. The encoded protein is CASSLQPNTEAFF.

The gene calls are TRBV10-3 and TRBJ2-3; perhaps TRBD1 as D (6 bases). V lost 10 bases and J lost 2, with 10 bases in between. This CDR3 has 12 amino acids. Per germline, CDR1 ENHRY and CDR2 SYGVKD. This chain's CDR3 is CATGTYTDTQYF. The CDR3, as DNA: TGTGCCACAGGGACATACACAGATACGCAGTATTTT.

The J gene is TRBJ2-1, the V gene TRBV7-2; D ambiguous. The germline V gene encodes CDR1 SGHTA and CDR2 FQGNSA. This CDR3 contains 17 residues. Between the trimmed V and J ends, which lost 0 bases and 8 bases, there was a span of 20 bases. CDR3 DNA: TGTGCCAGCAGCTTAGCCCCAAGCTCTTCGGTAGCAGATGAGCAGTTCTTC. This gives the protein CASSLAPSSSVADEQFF.

The chain combines TRBV2 with TRBJ2-5; unclear D gene. Trimming removed 0 bases at V and 0 bases at J, with 11 bases between. CDR3 length equals 16 residues. Germline CDR1 reads SNHLY; CDR2 reads FYNNEI. In DNA form, the CDR3 reads TGTGCCAGCAGTGAAGCCCAGACTGATTACCAAGAGACCCAGTACTTC. Protein sequence: CASSEAQTDYQETQYF.

The V gene is TRBV9, the J gene TRBJ2-5; D is unclear. Germline loops: CDR1 SGDLS, CDR2 YYNGEE. Trimming stripped 2 bases from V and 4 bases from J, with 3 bases between. This CDR3 region has 11 residues. The CDR3: CASSVTETQYF. In nucleotides, the CDR3 is TGTGCCAGCAGCGTCACAGAGACCCAGTACTTC.

This clone was seen only a few times. The chain joins TRBV9 to TRBJ1-1; unclear D gene. Germline CDR1 reads SGDLS; CDR2 reads YYNGEE. Trimming took off 3 bases at V and 6 bases at J, with 15 bases between the two ends. The CDR3 runs to 14 residues. CDR3: CASSADESGAEAFF. CDR3 in DNA: TGTGCCAGCAGCGCCGACGAATCGGGTGCTGAAGCTTTCTTT. Using reference TRBV9 and TRBJ1-1 for the parts outside the CDR3, the full variable domain is DSGVTQTPKHLITATGQRVTLRCSPRSGDLSVYWYQQSLDQGLQFLIQYYNGEERAKGNILERFSAQQFPDLHSELNLSSLELGDSALYFCASSADESGAEAFFGQGTRLTVV.

The rearrangement uses TRBV28 and TRBJ1-5; maybe TRBD1 (5 bases). Looked up from germline, CDR1 is MDHEN and CDR2 is SYDVKM. The CDR3 length is 14 residues. Trimming stripped 6 bases from V and 2 bases from J, with 11 bases between. In DNA form, the CDR3 reads TGTGCCAGCAGCGACGGGACTGGCAATCAGCCCCAGCATTTT. Translated: CASSDGTGNQPQHF.

Within the sample, this clone is medium-sized. J is TRBJ1-1 and V is TRBV4-1, with D unclear. Germline CDR1 MGHRA, CDR2 YSYEKL. The CDR3 has 14 amino acids. With 0 bases removed from V and 4 bases from J, the gap between germline ends came to 9 bases. Written as DNA, the CDR3 is TGCGCCAGCAGCCAAGATATCCGCCCCACTGAAGCTTTCTTT. Its protein product is CASSQDIRPTEAFF.

The chain recombines TRBV5-1 with TRBJ2-3; D may correspond to TRBD1 or TRBD2 (5 bases each). Trimming took 1 base from V and 1 from J, leaving 7 bases between them. This CDR3 comprises 14 residues. From germline, CDR1 is SGHRS and CDR2 YFSETQ. The CDR3 nucleotides are TGCGCCAGCAGCTTGAGAGGGGGCACAGATACGCAGTATTTT. Its protein is CASSLRGGTDTQYF. The whole variable domain, filled in from reference TRBV5-1 and TRBJ2-3, reads KAGVTQTPRYLIKTRGQQVTLSCSPISGHRSVSWYQQTPGQGLQFLFEYFSETQRNKGNFPGRFSGRQFSNSRSEMNVSTLELGDSALYLCASSLRGGTDTQYFGPGTRLTVL.